The T cell receptor (beta chain) described here comes from a study of CD8 T cells in ankylosing spondylitis. Study results and caveats: A motif in TCR beta, a set of roughly 8 highly homologous variants, appeared characteristic of ankylosing spondylitis blood.

For this clonotype: The antigen remains undetermined.

From the 5' RACE reads, TCRdb called clonotypes with MiXCR, one entry per CDR3 protein. The data hold 670,000 or so distinct CDR3 sequences, with over 15% observed a single time. J was trimmed by 5 bases and V by 5 bases; bases with no gene match: 9. The CDR3 has 14 amino acids. The receptor's source is a male donor with ankylosing spondylitis. The sequenced sample consisted of blood, either unsorted or a sorted T cell fraction (not recorded which). The chain is built from TRBV12-3 or TRBV12-4 and TRBJ2-7, with 7 bases aligning to TRBD1. The CDR3 region has the DNA TGTGCCAGCAGTAGCAGACAGGGTTTCAACGAGCAGTACTTC. Amino acid sequence: CASSSRQGFNEQYF.